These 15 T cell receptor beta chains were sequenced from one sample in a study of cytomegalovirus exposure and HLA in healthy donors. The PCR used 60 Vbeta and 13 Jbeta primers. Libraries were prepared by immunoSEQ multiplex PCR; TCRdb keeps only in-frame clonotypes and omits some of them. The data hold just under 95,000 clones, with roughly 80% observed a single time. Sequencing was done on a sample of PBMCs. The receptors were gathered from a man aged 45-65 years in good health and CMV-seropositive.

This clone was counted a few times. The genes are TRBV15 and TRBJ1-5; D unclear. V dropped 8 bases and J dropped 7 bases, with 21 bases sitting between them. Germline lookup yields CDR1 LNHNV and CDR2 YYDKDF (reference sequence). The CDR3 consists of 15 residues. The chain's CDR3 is CATAGSLSNGQPQHF. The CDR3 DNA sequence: TGTGCCACCGCGGGATCTTTGTCGAACGGGCAGCCCCAGCATTTT.

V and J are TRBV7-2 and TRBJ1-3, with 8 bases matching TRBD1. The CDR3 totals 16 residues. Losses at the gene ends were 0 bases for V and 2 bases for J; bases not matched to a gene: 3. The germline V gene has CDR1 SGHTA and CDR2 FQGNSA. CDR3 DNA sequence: TGTGCCAGCAGCTTAGCCGTGACAGGGGCTGGAAACACCATATATTTT. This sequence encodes CASSLAVTGAGNTIYF.

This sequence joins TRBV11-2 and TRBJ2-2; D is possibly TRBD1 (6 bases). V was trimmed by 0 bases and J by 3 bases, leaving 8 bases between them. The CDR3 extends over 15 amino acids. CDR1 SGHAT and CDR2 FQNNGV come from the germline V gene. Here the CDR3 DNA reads TGTGCCAGCAGCTTAGACAGGGGATACACCGGGGAGCTGTTTTTT. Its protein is CASSLDRGYTGELFF.

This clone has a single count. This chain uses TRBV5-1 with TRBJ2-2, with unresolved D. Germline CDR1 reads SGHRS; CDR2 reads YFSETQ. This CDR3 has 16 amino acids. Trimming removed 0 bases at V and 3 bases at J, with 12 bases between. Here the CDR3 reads CASSLDGHVDTGELFF. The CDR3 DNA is TGCGCCAGCAGCTTGGATGGCCACGTGGACACCGGGGAGCTGTTTTTT.

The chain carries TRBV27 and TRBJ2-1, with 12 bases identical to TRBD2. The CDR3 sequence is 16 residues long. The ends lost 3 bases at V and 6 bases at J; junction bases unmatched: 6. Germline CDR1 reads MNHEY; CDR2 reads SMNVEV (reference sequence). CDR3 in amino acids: CASSFTASGGGNEQFF. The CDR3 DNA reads TGTGCCAGCAGTTTCACAGCTAGCGGGGGGGGCAATGAGCAGTTCTTC.

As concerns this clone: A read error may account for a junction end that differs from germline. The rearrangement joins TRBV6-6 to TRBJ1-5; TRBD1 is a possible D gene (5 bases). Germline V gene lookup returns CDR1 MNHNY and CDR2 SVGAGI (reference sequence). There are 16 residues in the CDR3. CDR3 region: CASSRRAGGSFQPQNF. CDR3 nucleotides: TGTGCCAGCAGTCGCCGGGCGGGGGGGTCTTTCCAGCCCCAGAATTTT.

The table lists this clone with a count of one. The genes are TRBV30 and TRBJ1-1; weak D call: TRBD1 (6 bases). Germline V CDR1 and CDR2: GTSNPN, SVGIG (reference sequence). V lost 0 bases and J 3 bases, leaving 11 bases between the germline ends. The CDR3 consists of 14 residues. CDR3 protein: CAWSVRGKDTEAFF. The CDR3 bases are TGTGCCTGGAGTGTGAGGGGGAAAGACACTGAAGCTTTCTTT.

The CDR3, as DNA: TGTGCCAGCAGCCTACAGGGCGGCGGCGAGCAGTACTTC. Its protein product is CASSLQGGGEQYF. This chain uses TRBV5-4 with TRBJ2-7, with D possibly being TRBD1 (6 bases). The CDR3 length is 13 residues. V was pared by 4 bases and J by 6 bases, with 14 bases between. Germline CDR1 and CDR2: SGHNT and YYREEE (reference sequence).

The CDR3 bases are TGTGCCAGCACCAGACAGAGTAATTCACCCCTCCACTTT. Amino acid sequence: CASTRQSNSPLHF. This chain connects TRBV2 to TRBJ1-6; D possibly corresponds to TRBD1 (5 bases). CDR1 is SNHLY and CDR2 is FYNNEI in the germline V gene. The CDR3 consists of 13 residues. The V gene lost 7 bases and the J gene lost 6 bases, with 10 bases spanning the gap.

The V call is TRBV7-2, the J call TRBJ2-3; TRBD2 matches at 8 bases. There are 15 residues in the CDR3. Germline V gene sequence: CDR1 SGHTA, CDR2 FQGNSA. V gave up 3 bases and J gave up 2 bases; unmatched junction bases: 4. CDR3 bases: TGTGCCAGCAGCTTGATAGCGGGGCCCACAGATACGCAGTATTTT. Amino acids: CASSLIAGPTDTQYF.

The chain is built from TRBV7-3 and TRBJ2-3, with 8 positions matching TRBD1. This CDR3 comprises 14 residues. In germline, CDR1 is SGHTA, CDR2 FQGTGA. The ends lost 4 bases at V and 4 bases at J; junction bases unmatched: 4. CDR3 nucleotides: TGTGCCAGCAGCTCTGGACAGGGAGCAGATACGCAGTATTTT. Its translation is CASSSGQGADTQYF.

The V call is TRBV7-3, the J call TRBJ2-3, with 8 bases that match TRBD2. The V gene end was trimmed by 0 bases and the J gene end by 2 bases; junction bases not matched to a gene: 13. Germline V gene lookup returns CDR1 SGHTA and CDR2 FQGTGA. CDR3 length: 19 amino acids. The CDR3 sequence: CASSLTALERGIPTDTQYF. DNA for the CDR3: TGTGCCAGCAGCTTAACGGCCCTCGAGCGGGGGATACCCACAGATACGCAGTATTTT.

CDR3 DNA sequence: TGTGCCAGCAGCTACAGACTAGCGGGGGTTTCCCAGAGCACCGGGGAGCTGTTTTTT. This gives the protein CASSYRLAGVSQSTGELFF. V and J are TRBV7-2 and TRBJ2-2; 12 nucleotides agree with TRBD2. This CDR3 is built from 19 residues. V was pared by 4 bases and J by 4 bases, with 13 bases of the junction left unmatched. The germline CDR1 and CDR2 sequences are SGHTA and FQGNSA.

CDR3 protein: CASSLGGGRDQPQHF. CDR3 bases: TGTGCCAGCAGCCTGGGGGGGGGCCGGGATCAGCCCCAGCATTTT. This chain uses TRBV5-5 with TRBJ1-5, with D perhaps TRBD1 (6 bases). Germline V lookup: CDR1 SGHKS, CDR2 YYEKEE (reference sequence). The CDR3 is 15 amino acids. The ends were cut back, 4 bases at V and 5 bases at J, with 16 bases in the middle.

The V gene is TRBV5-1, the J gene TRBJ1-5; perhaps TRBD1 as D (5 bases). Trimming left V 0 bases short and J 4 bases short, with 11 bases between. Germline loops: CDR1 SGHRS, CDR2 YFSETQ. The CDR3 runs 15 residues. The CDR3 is CASSLEGGENQPQHF. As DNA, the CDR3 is TGCGCCAGCAGCTTGGAGGGAGGGGAAAATCAGCCCCAGCATTTT.